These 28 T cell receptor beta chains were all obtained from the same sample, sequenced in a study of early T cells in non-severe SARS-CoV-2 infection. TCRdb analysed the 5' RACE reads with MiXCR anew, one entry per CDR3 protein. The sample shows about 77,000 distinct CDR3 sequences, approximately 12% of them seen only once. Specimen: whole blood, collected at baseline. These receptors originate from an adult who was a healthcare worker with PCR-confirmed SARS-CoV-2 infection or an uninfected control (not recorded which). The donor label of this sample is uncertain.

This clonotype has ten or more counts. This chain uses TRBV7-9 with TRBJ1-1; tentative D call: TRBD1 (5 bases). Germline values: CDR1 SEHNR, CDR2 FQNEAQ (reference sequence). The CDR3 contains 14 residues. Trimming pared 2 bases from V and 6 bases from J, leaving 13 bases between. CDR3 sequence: CASSLFQGGPEAFF. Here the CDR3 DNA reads TGTGCCAGCAGCTTATTCCAGGGTGGTCCTGAAGCTTTCTTT.

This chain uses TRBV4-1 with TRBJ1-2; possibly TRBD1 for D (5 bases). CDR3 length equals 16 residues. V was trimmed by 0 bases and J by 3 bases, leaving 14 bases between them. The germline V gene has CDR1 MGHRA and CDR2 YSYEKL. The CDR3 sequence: CASSQEFQQGHYGYTF. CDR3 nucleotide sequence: TGCGCCAGCAGCCAAGAATTCCAGCAGGGCCACTATGGCTACACCTTC.

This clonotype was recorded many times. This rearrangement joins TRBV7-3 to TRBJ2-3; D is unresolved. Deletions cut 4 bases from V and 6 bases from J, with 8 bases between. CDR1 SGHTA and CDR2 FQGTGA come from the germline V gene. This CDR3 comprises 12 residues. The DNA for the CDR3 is TGTGCCAGCAGCTCCGGGTCGGATACGCAGTATTTT. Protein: CASSSGSDTQYF.

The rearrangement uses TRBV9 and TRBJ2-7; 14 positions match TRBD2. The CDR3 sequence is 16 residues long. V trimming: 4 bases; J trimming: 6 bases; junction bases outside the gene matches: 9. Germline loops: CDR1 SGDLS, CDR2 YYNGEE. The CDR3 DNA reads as TGTGCCAGCAGCTCTGGACTAGCGGGAGGTGGCTCCGAGCAGTACTTC. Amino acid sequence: CASSSGLAGGGSEQYF.

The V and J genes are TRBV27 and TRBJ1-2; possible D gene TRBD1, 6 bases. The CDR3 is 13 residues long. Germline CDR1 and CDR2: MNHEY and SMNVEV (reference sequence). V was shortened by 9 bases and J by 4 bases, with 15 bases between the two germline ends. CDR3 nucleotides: TGTGCCAGGACAGAACAGGGAAGCTATGGCTACACCTTC. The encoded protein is CARTEQGSYGYTF.

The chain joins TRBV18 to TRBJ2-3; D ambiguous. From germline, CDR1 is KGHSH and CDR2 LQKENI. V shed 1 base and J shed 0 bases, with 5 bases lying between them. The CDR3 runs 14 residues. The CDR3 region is CASSPLDSTDTQYF. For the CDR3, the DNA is TGTGCCAGCTCACCACTAGATAGCACAGATACGCAGTATTTT.

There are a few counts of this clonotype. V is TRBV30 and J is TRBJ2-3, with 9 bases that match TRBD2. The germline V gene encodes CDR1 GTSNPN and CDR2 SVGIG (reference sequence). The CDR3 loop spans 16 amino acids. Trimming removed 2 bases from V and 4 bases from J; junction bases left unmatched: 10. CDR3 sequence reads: CAWSLPGTSRADTQYF. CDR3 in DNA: TGTGCCTGGAGTCTTCCCGGGACTAGCCGAGCAGATACGCAGTATTTT.

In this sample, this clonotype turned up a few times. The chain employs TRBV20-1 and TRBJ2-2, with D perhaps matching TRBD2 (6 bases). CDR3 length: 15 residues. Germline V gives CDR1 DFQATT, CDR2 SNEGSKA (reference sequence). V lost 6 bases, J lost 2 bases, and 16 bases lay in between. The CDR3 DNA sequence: TGCAGTGCGCGTGGACGGACTATTAACACCGGGGAGCTGTTTTTT. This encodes CSARGRTINTGELFF.

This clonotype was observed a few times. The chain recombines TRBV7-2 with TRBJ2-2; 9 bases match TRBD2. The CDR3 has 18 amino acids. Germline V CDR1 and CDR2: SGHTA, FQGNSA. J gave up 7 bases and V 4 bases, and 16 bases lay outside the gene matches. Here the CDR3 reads CASSSYAGLAGLGGELFF. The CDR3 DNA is TGTGCCAGCAGCTCCTACGCGGGCCTAGCGGGATTGGGCGGGGAGCTGTTTTTT.

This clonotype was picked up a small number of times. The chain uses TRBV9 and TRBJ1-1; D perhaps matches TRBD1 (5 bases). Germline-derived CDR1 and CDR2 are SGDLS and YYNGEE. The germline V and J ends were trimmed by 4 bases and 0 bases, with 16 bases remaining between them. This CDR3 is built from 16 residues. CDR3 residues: CASSPAEGTVNTEAFF. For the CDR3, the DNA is TGTGCCAGCAGCCCGGCAGAGGGGACGGTGAACACTGAAGCTTTCTTT.

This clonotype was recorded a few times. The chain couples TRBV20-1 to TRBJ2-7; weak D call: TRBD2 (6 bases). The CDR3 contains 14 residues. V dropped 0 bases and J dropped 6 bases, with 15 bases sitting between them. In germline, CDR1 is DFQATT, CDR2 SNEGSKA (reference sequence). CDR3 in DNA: TGCAGTGCTAGAGATAGGGTCGGGGGATCCGAGCAGTACTTC. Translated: CSARDRVGGSEQYF.

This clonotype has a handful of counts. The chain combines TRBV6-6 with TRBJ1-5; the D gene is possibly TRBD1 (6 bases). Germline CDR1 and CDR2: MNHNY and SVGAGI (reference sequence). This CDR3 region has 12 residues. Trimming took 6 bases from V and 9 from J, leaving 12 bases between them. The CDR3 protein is CASRPEGGPQHF. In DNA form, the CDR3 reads TGTGCCAGCAGGCCGGAGGGGGGGCCCCAGCATTTT.

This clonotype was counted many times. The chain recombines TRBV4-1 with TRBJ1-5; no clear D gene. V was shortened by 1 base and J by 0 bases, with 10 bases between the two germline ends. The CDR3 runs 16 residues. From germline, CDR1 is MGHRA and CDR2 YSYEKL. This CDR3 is CASSQATGNSNQPQHF. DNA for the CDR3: TGCGCCAGCAGCCAAGCGACGGGTAATAGCAATCAGCCCCAGCATTTT.

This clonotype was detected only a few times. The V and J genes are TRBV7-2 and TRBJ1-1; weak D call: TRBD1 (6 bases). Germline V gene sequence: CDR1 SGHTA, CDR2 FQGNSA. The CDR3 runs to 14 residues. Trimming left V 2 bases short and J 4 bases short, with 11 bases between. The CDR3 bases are TGTGCCAGCAGCTTACAGGGGCTACTCACTGAAGCTTTCTTT. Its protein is CASSLQGLLTEAFF.

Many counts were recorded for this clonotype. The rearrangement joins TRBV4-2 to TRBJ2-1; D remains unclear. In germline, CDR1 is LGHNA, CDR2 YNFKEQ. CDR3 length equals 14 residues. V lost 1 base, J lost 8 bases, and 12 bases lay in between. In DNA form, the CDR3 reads TGTGCCAGCAGCCAAGGACCGGCTGGGGATGAGCAGTTCTTC. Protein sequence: CASSQGPAGDEQFF.

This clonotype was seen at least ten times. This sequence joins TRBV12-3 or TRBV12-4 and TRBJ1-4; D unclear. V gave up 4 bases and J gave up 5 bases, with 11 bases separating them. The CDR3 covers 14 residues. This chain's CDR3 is CASSSKNLNEKLFF. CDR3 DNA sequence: TGTGCCAGCAGTTCGAAGAACCTCAATGAAAAACTGTTTTTT.

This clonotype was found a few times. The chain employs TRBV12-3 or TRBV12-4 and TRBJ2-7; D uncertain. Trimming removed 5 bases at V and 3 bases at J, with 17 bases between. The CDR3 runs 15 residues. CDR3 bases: TGTGCCAGCAGTCCAGATTGGCTTCTATTCTACGAGCAGTACTTC. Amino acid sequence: CASSPDWLLFYEQYF.

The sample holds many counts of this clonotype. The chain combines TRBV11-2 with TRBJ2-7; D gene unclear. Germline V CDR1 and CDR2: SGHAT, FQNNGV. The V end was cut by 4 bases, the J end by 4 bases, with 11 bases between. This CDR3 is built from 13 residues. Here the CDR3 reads CASSSMVRYEQYF. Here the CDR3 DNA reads TGTGCCAGCAGCTCCATGGTGAGATACGAGCAGTACTTC. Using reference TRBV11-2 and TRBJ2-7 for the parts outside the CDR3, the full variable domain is EAGVAQSPRYKIIEKRQSVAFWCNPISGHATLYWYQQILGQGPKLLIQFQNNGVVDDSQLPKDRFSAERLKGVDSTLKIQPAKLEDSAVYLCASSSMVRYEQYFGPGTRLTVT.

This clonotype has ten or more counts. The CDR3 spells CASSPRDNSNYGYTF. The CDR3 region has the DNA TGTGCCAGTAGTCCACGGGACAATTCAAACTATGGCTACACCTTC. The chain is built from TRBV19 and TRBJ1-2; D possibly corresponds to TRBD1 (6 bases). The CDR3 loop spans 15 amino acids. Germline CDR1 LNHDA, CDR2 SQIVND (reference sequence). V was pared by 5 bases and J by 2 bases, with 15 bases between. The full variable domain, with the rest looked up from reference TRBV19 and TRBJ1-2, is DGGITQSPKYLFRKEGQNVTLSCEQNLNHDAMYWYRQDPGQGLRLIYYSQIVNDFQKGDIAEGYSVSREKKESFPLTVTSAQKNPTAFYLCASSPRDNSNYGYTFGSGTRLTVV.

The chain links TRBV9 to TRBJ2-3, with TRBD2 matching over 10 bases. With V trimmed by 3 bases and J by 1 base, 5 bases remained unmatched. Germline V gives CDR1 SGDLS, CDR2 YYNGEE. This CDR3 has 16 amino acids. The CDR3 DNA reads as TGTGCCAGCAGCGCACCCGGGACTAGCGGCACAGATACGCAGTATTTT. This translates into CASSAPGTSGTDTQYF.

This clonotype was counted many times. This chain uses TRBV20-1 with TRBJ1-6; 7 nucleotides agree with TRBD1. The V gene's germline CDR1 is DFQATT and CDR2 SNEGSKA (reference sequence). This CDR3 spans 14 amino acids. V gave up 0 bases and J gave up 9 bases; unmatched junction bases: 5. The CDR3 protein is CSARDRYRGSPLHF. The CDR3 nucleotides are TGCAGTGCTAGAGATAGGTACAGGGGTTCACCCCTCCACTTT.

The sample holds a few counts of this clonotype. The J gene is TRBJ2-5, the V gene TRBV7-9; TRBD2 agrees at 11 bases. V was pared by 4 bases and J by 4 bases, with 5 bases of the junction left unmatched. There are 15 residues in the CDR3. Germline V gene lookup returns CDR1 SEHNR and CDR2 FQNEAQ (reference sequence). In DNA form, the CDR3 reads TGTGCCAGCAGCTCGATCGGGACTAGCGGAGAGACCCAGTACTTC. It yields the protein CASSSIGTSGETQYF. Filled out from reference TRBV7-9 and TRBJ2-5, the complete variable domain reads DTGVSQNPRHKITKRGQNVTFRCDPISEHNRLYWYRQTLGQGPEFLTYFQNEAQLEKSRLLSDRFSAERPKGSFSTLEIQRTEQGDSAMYLCASSSIGTSGETQYFGPGTRLLVL.

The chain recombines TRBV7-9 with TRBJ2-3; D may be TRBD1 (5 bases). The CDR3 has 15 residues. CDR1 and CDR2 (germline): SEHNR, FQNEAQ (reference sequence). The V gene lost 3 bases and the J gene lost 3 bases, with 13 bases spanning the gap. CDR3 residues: CASSFVGRRTDTQYF. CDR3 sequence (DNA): TGTGCCAGCAGCTTTGTGGGGCGCCGTACAGATACGCAGTATTTT.

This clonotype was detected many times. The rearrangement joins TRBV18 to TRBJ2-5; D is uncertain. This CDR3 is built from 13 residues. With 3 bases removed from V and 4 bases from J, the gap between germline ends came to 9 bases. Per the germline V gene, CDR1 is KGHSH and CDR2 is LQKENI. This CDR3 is CASSPAMRETQYF. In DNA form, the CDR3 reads TGTGCCAGCTCACCCGCGATGAGAGAGACCCAGTACTTC. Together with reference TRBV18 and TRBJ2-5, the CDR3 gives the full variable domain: NAGVMQNPRHLVRRRGQEARLRCSPMKGHSHVYWYRQLPEEGLKFMVYLQKENIIDESGMPKERFSAEFPKEGPSILRIQQVVRGDSAAYFCASSPAMRETQYFGPGTRLLVL.

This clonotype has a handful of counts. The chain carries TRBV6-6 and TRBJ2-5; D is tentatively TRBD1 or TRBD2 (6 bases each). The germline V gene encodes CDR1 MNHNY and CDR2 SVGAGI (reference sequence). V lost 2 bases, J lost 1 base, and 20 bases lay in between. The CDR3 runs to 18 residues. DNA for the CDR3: TGTGCCAGCAGTTACGCATCGAGGAGGGGGTGGACCCAAGAGACCCAGTACTTC. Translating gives CASSYASRRGWTQETQYF.

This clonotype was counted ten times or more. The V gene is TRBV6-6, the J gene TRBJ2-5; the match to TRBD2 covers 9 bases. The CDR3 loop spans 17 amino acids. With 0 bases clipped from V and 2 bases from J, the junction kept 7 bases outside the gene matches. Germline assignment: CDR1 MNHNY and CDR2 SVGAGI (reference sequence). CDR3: CASSYSRSGGFQETQYF. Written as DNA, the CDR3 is TGTGCCAGCAGTTACTCGCGTAGCGGGGGCTTTCAAGAGACCCAGTACTTC.

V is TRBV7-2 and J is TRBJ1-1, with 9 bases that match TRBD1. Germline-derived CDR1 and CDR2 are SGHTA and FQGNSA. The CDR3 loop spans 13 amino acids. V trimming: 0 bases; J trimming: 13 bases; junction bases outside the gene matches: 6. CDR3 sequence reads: CASSLARDRVNFF. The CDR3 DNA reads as TGTGCCAGCAGCTTAGCCCGGGACAGGGTTAATTTCTTT.

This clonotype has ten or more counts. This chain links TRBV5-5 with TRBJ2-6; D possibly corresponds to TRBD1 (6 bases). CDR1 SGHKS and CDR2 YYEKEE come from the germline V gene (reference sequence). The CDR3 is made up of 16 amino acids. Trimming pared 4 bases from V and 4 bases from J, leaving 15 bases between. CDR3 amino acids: CASSPNPGVGANVLTF. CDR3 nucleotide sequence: TGTGCCAGCAGCCCCAACCCAGGGGTAGGGGCCAACGTCCTGACTTTC.